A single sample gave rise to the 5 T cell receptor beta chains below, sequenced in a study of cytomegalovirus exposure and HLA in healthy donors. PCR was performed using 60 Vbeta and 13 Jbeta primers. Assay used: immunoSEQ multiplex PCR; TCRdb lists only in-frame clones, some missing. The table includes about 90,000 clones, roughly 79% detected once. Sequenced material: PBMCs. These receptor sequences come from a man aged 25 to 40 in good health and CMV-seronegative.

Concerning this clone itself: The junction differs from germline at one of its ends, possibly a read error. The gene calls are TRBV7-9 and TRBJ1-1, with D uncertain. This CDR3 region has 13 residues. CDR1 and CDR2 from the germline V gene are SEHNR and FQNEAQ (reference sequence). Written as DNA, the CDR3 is TGTTCCAGCAGCCAAAAAGGAGGGACTGAAGCTTTCTTT. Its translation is CSSSQKGGTEAFF.

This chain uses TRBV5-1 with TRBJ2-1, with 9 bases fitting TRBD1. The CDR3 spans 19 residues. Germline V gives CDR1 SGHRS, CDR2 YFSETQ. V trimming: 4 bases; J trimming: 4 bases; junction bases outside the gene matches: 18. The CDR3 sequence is CASSTPGQGSQWAYNEQFF. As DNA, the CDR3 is TGCGCCAGCAGCACGCCGGGACAGGGATCTCAGTGGGCTTACAATGAGCAGTTCTTC. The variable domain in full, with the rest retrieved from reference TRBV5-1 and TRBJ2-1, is KAGVTQTPRYLIKTRGQQVTLSCSPISGHRSVSWYQQTPGQGLQFLFEYFSETQRNKGNFPGRFSGRQFSNSRSEMNVSTLELGDSALYLCASSTPGQGSQWAYNEQFFGPGTRLTVL.

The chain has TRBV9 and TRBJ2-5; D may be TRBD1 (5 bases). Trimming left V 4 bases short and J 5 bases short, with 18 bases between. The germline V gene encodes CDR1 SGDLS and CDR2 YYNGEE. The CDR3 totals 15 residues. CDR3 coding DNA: TGTGCCAGCAGCCCAGGACCCACAGGTGTGGAGACCCAGTACTTC. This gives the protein CASSPGPTGVETQYF.

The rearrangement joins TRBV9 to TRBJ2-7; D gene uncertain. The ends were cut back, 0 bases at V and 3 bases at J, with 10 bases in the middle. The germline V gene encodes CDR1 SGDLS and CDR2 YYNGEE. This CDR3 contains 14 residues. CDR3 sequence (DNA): TGTGCCAGCAGCGTAGGCCCGATTAGCTACGAGCAGTACTTC. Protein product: CASSVGPISYEQYF.

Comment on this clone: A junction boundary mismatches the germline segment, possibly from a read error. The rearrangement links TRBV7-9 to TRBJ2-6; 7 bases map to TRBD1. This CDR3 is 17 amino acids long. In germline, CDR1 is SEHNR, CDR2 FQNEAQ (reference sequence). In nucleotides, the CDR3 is TGTTCCAGCAGCTTAGAAACAGGGGTCTCTGGGGCCAACGTCCTGACTTTC. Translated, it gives CSSSLETGVSGANVLTF.